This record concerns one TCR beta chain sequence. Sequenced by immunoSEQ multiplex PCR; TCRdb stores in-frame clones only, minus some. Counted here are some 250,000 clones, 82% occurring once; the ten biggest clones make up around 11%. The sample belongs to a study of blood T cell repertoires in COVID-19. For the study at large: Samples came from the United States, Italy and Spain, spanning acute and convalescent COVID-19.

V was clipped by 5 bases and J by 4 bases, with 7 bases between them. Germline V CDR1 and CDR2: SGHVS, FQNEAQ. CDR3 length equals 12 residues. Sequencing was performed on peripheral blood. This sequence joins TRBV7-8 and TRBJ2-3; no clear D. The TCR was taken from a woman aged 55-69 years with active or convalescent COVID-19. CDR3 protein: CASSPHSDTQYF. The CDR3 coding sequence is TGTGCCAGCAGCCCCCATTCAGATACGCAGTATTTT.